This T cell receptor beta chain was identified in a study of T cells in Graves' hyperthyroidism and ophthalmopathy. Graves' hyperthyroidism is called stable when ophthalmopathy does not progress within 18 months. Newly diagnosed patients aged 18 to 65 had hyperthyroidism of under 2 months' duration. Together with thyroid ultrasound, orbital computed tomography, serum thyroxine and TRAb, clinical symptoms were used for diagnoses. Out of 10 ml of fresh peripheral blood came the PBMCs. RNA transcripts gave rise to amplified TCR beta CDR3 regions. RT-PCR in the first round (using the HTBI primer set) targeted the TCR CDR3. TCRdb processed the multiplex PCR reads anew with MiXCR; each CDR3 protein has one entry. The table records 200,000 to 250,000 distinct CDR3 sequences, 15% to 20% of them present only once. Germline V CDR1 and CDR2: SGHRS, YFSETQ. V gave up 2 bases and J gave up 8 bases; unmatched junction bases: 8. This CDR3 spans 15 amino acids.

This sequence was found in a man aged 40-55 years with Graves' hyperthyroidism. The V gene is TRBV5-1, the J gene TRBJ2-1; 9 bases align to TRBD2. The material sequenced was blood. CDR3 residues: CASSFSGGLGDEQFF. As DNA, the CDR3 is TGCGCCAGCAGCTTTAGCGGGGGTTTGGGGGATGAGCAGTTCTTC.